This T cell receptor beta chain appears in the sequencing data of a study of blood T cells in healthy people across ages. The CDR3 runs to 15 residues. Trimming removed 4 bases from V and 5 bases from J, with 16 bases in between. The V gene's germline CDR1 is MDHEN and CDR2 SYDVKM. Each donor gave approximately 9.7 milliliters of peripheral blood. Together with a sample-barcoded 5' primer, a J-beta primer mix was included in a second PCR lasting about 7 to 11 cycles. Researchers report that a template-switch adaptor with 12 random nucleotides tagged each cDNA molecule. MiXCR, applied by TCRdb to the 5' RACE reads, yields one record per CDR3 protein. Seen here are 1.5 million to 2 million distinct CDR3 sequences, roughly a third observed once, and the top ten hold 10% to 12%.

Material: blood. The TCR sequence derives from a woman in her twenties or thirties in good health. The chain joins TRBV28 to TRBJ2-3, with D tentatively TRBD2 (6 bases). CDR3 coding DNA: TGTGCCAGCAGTTCTCTAGAGTTCGGGGGAGATACGCAGTATTTT. This encodes CASSSLEFGGDTQYF.